This is a list of T cell receptor beta chains from one sample in a study of blood T cell repertoires in COVID-19. Data came from immunoSEQ multiplex PCR; TCRdb stores just in-frame clones and leaves some out. The table records a few hundred thousand clones, 89% of them present only once. Sample: peripheral blood. Every receptor here comes from a woman in her sixties or seventies with acute or convalescent COVID-19. The CDR3 runs from the conserved cysteine through the conserved F or W. A D gene is named only where the DNA matches it firmly. A row's size may be missing; if present it is once, few, many or a size class.

TRBV29-1	.	TRBJ2-3	TRBD2	CSGGRREKTDTQYF	TGCAGTGGAGGGCGGCGGGAGAAGACAGATACGCAGTATTTT
TRBV7-2	.	TRBJ2-3	.	CASSSGLSTDTQYF	TGTGCCAGCAGCTCGGGACTTAGCACAGATACGCAGTATTTT
TRBV27	.	TRBJ1-6	.	CASSLPNYNSPLHF	TGTGCCAGCAGTTTACCTAATTATAATTCACCCCTCCACTTT
TRBV3-1/TRBV3-2	.	TRBJ1-2	TRBD1	CASSQIGTGYPYTF	TGTGCCAGCAGCCAGATAGGGACAGGGTATCCCTACACCTTC
TRBV7-9	.	TRBJ1-1	TRBD1	CASSHRDSNTEAFF	TGTGCCAGCAGCCACCGGGACAGTAACACTGAAGCTTTCTTT
TRBV5-6	.	TRBJ1-5	.	CASSRGTGNQPQHF	TGTGCCAGCAGCCGAGGTACGGGTAATCAGCCCCAGCATTTT
TRBV4-3	once	TRBJ1-1	.	CASSQDPVSEAFF	TGCGCCAGCAGCCAAGATCCGGTGTCCGAAGCTTTCTTT
TRBV5-1	.	TRBJ2-3	TRBD2	CASSFSSGLAGGPVRADTQYF	TGCGCCAGCAGCTTTTCCTCGGGACTAGCGGGAGGGCCAGTGAGGGCAGATACGCAGTATTTT
TRBV7-8	.	TRBJ2-1	TRBD2	CASSVLGGRASNEQFF	TGTGCCAGCAGTGTCCTCGGAGGGAGGGCCAGCAATGAGCAGTTCTTC
TRBV15	.	TRBJ1-3	.	CATSSRLNSGNTIYF	TGTGCCACCAGCTCCCGACTGAACTCTGGAAACACCATATATTTT
TRBV2	.	TRBJ1-2	.	CASSVRYGYTF	TGTGCCAGCAGTGTTCGGTACGGCTACACCTTC
TRBV21-1	.	TRBJ1-6	.	CASSKSFLGQGNSPLHF	TGTGCCAGCAGCAAATCGTTTTTGGGACAGGGTAATTCACCCCTCCACTTT
TRBV5-1	.	TRBJ1-3	TRBD1	CASSLAQGAGNTIYF	TGCGCCAGCAGCTTGGCCCAGGGGGCTGGAAACACCATATATTTT
TRBV5-4	.	TRBJ1-2	TRBD1	CASSSTGTDYGYTF	TGTGCCAGCAGCTCAACCGGGACAGACTATGGCTACACCTTC
TRBV6-5	once	TRBJ1-1	TRBD1	CASSHRGNTEAFF	TGTGCCAGCAGTCACAGGGGGAACACTGAAGCTTTCTTT
TRBV30	.	TRBJ2-7	.	CAWSVRDNHEQYF	TGTGCCTGGAGTGTAAGGGACAACCACGAGCAGTACTTC
TRBV27	once	TRBJ2-1	.	CASSYRAYTNEQFF	TGTGCCAGCAGCTACAGGGCGTATACAAATGAGCAGTTCTTC
TRBV18	.	TRBJ2-1	TRBD2	CASSPSSGGFNEQFF	TGTGCCAGCTCACCCTCCTCGGGGGGATTCAATGAGCAGTTCTTC
TRBV28	.	TRBJ1-4	.	CATQRTVEKLFF	TGTGCCACCCAAAGGACAGTTGAAAAACTGTTTTTT
TRBV7-6	.	TRBJ2-3	.	CASSLDPLDADTQYF	TGTGCCAGCAGCTTAGACCCCCTAGACGCAGATACGCAGTATTTT
TRBV5-5	.	TRBJ2-3	TRBD2	CASERGPSTDTQYF	TGTGCCTCTGAGCGGGGGCCAAGCACAGATACGCAGTATTTT
TRBV5-1	.	TRBJ1-4	TRBD1	CASRDYRGANEKLFF	TGCGCCAGCAGGGACTACAGGGGGGCTAATGAAAAACTGTTTTTT
TRBV7-2	once	TRBJ1-1	.	CASSLFWTSTEAFF	TGTGCCAGCAGCTTATTCTGGACAAGCACTGAAGCTTTCTTT
TRBV2	.	TRBJ1-4	TRBD1	CASSEDRGQGEKLFF	TGTGCCAGCAGTGAGGACAGGGGGCAGGGTGAAAAACTGTTTTTT